This T cell receptor beta chain was obtained from a study of ipilimumab plus nivolumab after autologous stem cell transplantation. Study information: Median doses per patient: roughly five ipilimumab, under ten nivolumab. General study results and limits: The authors say TCR, Treg and microbiome findings warrant further study.

Checkpoint therapy with ipilimumab 1 mg/kg began 14 to 28 days after transplant. Per the germline V gene, CDR1 is MNHEY and CDR2 is SMNVEV (reference sequence). The CDR3 has 14 amino acids. The ends were cut back, 6 bases at V and 5 bases at J, with 16 bases in the middle. Details on this clone: As yet, its antigen is unknown.

Using immunoSEQ multiplex PCR, the repertoire was profiled, and TCRdb retains in-frame clones only, with some absent. The sample includes fewer than 15,000 clones, about 74% of them seen just once. This TCR was sampled from a male donor with multiple myeloma. Here the sequenced sample was PBMCs, taken in a trial of ipilimumab plus nivolumab as post-transplant consolidation. The chain employs TRBV27 and TRBJ1-2; tentative D call: TRBD1 (5 bases). The CDR3 nucleotides are TGTGCCAGCAGGAACTCTGGGGGGATGTATGGCTACACCTTC. Its protein is CASRNSGGMYGYTF.